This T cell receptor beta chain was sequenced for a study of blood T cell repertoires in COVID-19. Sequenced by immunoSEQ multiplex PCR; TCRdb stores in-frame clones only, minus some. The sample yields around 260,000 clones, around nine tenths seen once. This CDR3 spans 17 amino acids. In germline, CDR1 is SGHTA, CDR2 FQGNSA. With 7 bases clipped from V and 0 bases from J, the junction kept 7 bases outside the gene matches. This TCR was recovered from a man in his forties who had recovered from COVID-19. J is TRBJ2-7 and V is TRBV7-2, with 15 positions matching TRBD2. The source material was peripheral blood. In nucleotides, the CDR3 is TGTGCCAGCACCGGACTAGCGGGAGGGTCCTACTCCTACGAGCAGTACTTC. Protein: CASTGLAGGSYSYEQYF.